A selection of T cell receptor beta chains follows, all from one sample in a study of T cells in Graves' hyperthyroidism and ophthalmopathy. TCRdb recomputed calls from the multiplex PCR reads with MiXCR, one row per CDR3 protein. Found here are hundreds of thousands of distinct CDR3 sequences, about 14% of them singletons; the top ten hold around 4.1%. The specimen was blood. The receptor source for this set is a woman aged 40 to 55 with Graves' ophthalmopathy. Each CDR3 is given with its conserved first and last residue. The order of the fields is J gene, V gene, CDR3 length, CDR3 protein.

>TRBJ2-7|TRBV20-1|14
CSARDYREWYEQYF
>TRBJ2-2|TRBV12-3/TRBV12-4|16
CASSFLAGGGTGELLF
>TRBJ2-7|TRBV7-2|14
CASSSGQGAYGQYF
>TRBJ1-2|TRBV12-3/TRBV12-4|15
CASGKPGGEAYGYTF
>TRBJ2-2|TRBV19|16
CASGGLAGGNTGELFF
>TRBJ1-2|TRBV5-1|14
CASSLGLEGSGYTF
>TRBJ2-5|TRBV7-3|14
CASSLRGGKETQYF
>TRBJ2-2|TRBV28|15
CASSPLGRNTGELFF
>TRBJ2-2|TRBV24-1|19
CATSDPPGDVSGRAGELFF
>TRBJ1-2|TRBV6-5|13
CASSYSRSGGYTF
>TRBJ1-3|TRBV5-1|15
CASSPGGAFGNTIYF
>TRBJ1-2|TRBV7-2|14
CASSLRVQGLGYTF
>TRBJ2-7|TRBV28|14
CATLRDREGFEQYF
>TRBJ1-3|TRBV30|14
CAWSAQLAGNTIYF
>TRBJ1-5|TRBV27|13
CASSSLGDQPQHF
>TRBJ1-3|TRBV28|16
CASREGQVIAGNTIYF
>TRBJ1-5|TRBV19|13
CASSTPRGQPQHF
>TRBJ1-5|TRBV19|16
CASSIELGGGNQPQHF
>TRBJ1-1|TRBV18|16
CASSPWLGRQNTEAFF
>TRBJ1-2|TRBV12-3/TRBV12-4|13
CASSWGQVYGYTF
>TRBJ2-5|TRBV30|12
CAWSPGGETQYF
>TRBJ1-2|TRBV20-1|15
CSARDGTGYNYGYTF
>TRBJ2-7|TRBV12-3/TRBV12-4|12
CASTLTGSEQYF
>TRBJ2-7|TRBV5-1|17
CASSLAKAGDAGYEQYF
>TRBJ2-5|TRBV4-2|11
CASSQAGDQYF
>TRBJ2-5|TRBV19|14
CATTSTAGEETQYF
>TRBJ2-3|TRBV7-3|16
CASSSGLAGGSDTQYF
>TRBJ1-1|TRBV28|14
CASSLGTVWTEAFF
>TRBJ1-2|TRBV7-2|16
CASSLAWDRGNYGYTF
>TRBJ2-7|TRBV25-1|13
CASSRTGKYEQYF
>TRBJ2-4|TRBV27|11
CAAWGIGIQYF
>TRBJ2-2|TRBV12-3/TRBV12-4|15
CASSSRTSGIGELFF
>TRBJ2-5|TRBV10-3|16
CAISEPGLADKRTQYF
>TRBJ2-5|TRBV20-1|13
CSVFGGRGETQYF
>TRBJ2-5|TRBV30|14
CAWMAGGTQETQYF
>TRBJ1-2|TRBV7-3|19
CASSFNPSGTGASNYGYTF
>TRBJ2-7|TRBV4-2|14
CASSQGRGYYEQYF
>TRBJ1-6|TRBV30|15
CAWRHRDRVNSPLHF
>TRBJ2-5|TRBV5-1|16
CASSLEGGLRGETQYF
>TRBJ2-7|TRBV28|13
CASRPTTAYEQYF
>TRBJ2-5|TRBV6-2/TRBV6-3|14
CASRRGAGTETQYF
>TRBJ1-1|TRBV2|14
CASKGDRADTEAFF
>TRBJ1-5|TRBV19|14
CASSGWARRQPQHF
>TRBJ1-1|TRBV6-5|16
CASSYRPDTPVSEAFF
>TRBJ2-2|TRBV28|15
CASSFFRSNTGELFF
>TRBJ1-3|TRBV11-2|16
CASSLDLGEAGNTIYF
>TRBJ1-1|TRBV28|15
CASSPRTGGYTEAFF
>TRBJ2-2|TRBV6-2/TRBV6-3|14
CASTSTGNTGELFF
>TRBJ1-2|TRBV28|13
CASSSGRSYGYTF
>TRBJ2-5|TRBV20-1|15
CSADPRQRGWETQYF
>TRBJ1-1|TRBV5-1|13
CASRDNSDTEAFF
>TRBJ2-5|TRBV7-8|14
CATPAPQGLETQYF
>TRBJ2-7|TRBV27|12
CASRTSSREQYF
>TRBJ2-7|TRBV27|13
CASSFHQAYEQYF
>TRBJ2-1|TRBV27|15
CASSGGLAPPHEQFF
>TRBJ2-7|TRBV19|13
CASSPAIGQGAYF
>TRBJ2-7|TRBV3-1|14
CASSQVGQDYEQYF
>TRBJ2-2|TRBV6-1|11
CASIGEGELFF